This TCR beta chain was documented in a study of cytomegalovirus exposure and HLA in healthy donors. The CDR3 covers 18 residues. Germline CDR1 and CDR2: WSHSY and SAAADI. Germline trimming cut 6 bases from V and 2 bases from J; bases unmatched to any gene: 9. Points on this clone: The antigen is undetermined.

This table comes from immunoSEQ multiplex PCR, and its TCRdb copy is limited to in-frame clones, with some not included. The sample records about 160,000 clones, roughly 91% being singletons. Study observations and caveats: Both high specificity and high sensitivity reportedly marked the classifier's diagnosis of cytomegalovirus status.

V and J are TRBV10-2 and TRBJ2-5, with 16 bases aligning to TRBD2. The sequenced sample was PBMCs. The receptor was isolated from a man younger than 35 in good health and CMV-seronegative. CDR3 nucleotide sequence: TGCGCCAGCAGGAGGGGGACTAGCGGGAGGGCCATACAAGAGACCCAGTACTTC. It is translated as CASRRGTSGRAIQETQYF.